Sequencing of this TCR beta chain was carried out in a study of OX40 agonist ivuxolimab in advanced cancers. A note on this clone: The antigen is unknown.

The CDR3 extends over 13 amino acids. Looked up from germline, CDR1 is SEHNR and CDR2 is FQNEAQ (reference sequence). V lost 3 bases to trimming and J lost 5 bases; unmatched junction nucleotides: 3. Notes on the study in general: Both CD4+ and CD8+ T cell populations in blood had undergone clonal expansion by week 6 at 0.1 to 3.0 mg/kg. Certain nonresponders likewise exhibited a low normalized T-cell clonal expansion.

Here immunoSEQ multiplex PCR was the method, and the copy in TCRdb shows in-frame clones only, minus some. The sample lists roughly 100,000 clones; less than 85% were seen once. The chain uses TRBV7-9 and TRBJ2-7; 8 bases fit TRBD1. This specimen consisted of CD4+ or CD8+ T cells sorted from blood, obtained in a trial of the OX40 agonist ivuxolimab. This receptor was identified in an adult with an advanced solid tumor such as melanoma, head and neck, liver or kidney cancer. The CDR3 region is CASSFSGGNEQYF. The CDR3, as DNA: TGTGCCAGCAGCTTCTCAGGGGGCAACGAGCAGTACTTC. The variable domain in full, with the rest retrieved from reference TRBV7-9 and TRBJ2-7, is DTGVSQNPRHKITKRGQNVTFRCDPISEHNRLYWYRQTLGQGPEFLTYFQNEAQLEKSRLLSDRFSAERPKGSFSTLEIQRTEQGDSAMYLCASSFSGGNEQYFGPGTRLTVT.